A few counts support the clone carrying this TCR beta chain. Its antigen is unknown. Germline V gene lookup returns CDR1 LNHDA and CDR2 SQIVND (reference sequence). V lost 6 bases to trimming and J lost 0 bases, with 12 bases between them. This CDR3 comprises 15 residues. Previously described methods and listed TCR primers were employed for the bulk TCR libraries. MiXCR, run by TCRdb on the PCR reads, gives a single entry per CDR3 protein. Seen here are a few hundred thousand distinct CDR3 sequences, 24% observed once, and the top ten hold around 0.7%. The data are from a study of molecular identifiers for immune sequencing clone quantification. Study-wide context: Five portions were made in replicates from RNA of approximately 20,000 or 98,000 naive CD8 cells, and four underwent sequencing.

Naive CD8 T cell sorting was performed on the CD8+CD4-CCR7+CD45RA+ phenotype. Study-wide results and caveats: Clonotypes topping 20 RNA copies carried over 97% of effector molecules but under 1% of naive ones.

The TCR sequence derives from a human donor in good health. Some libraries in this study had Jurkat cell RNA spiked in. Sequenced: naive CD8+ T cells from blood, with Jurkat cell RNA spiked in. Subset: FACS-sorted CD8+CD4-CCR7+CD45RA+ naive T cells. The chain couples TRBV19 to TRBJ2-1; D is tentatively TRBD1 or TRBD2 (6 bases each). The CDR3, as DNA: TGTGCCAGTAGAAAAGGGGGGAGCTCCTACAATGAGCAGTTCTTC. This sequence encodes CASRKGGSSYNEQFF.